This T cell receptor beta chain is from a study of graft-versus-host responses after intestinal transplantation. The wider study: In this cohort, recipients had multivisceral, liver-intestinal, or isolated intestinal transplants. Study conclusions and caveats: Across patients carrying graft-donor T cell macrochimerism, allografts held high graft-versus-host to host-versus-graft clonal ratios. Recipient marrow harbored GvH clones, some of which surfaced first in ileum or blood. Levels of circulating GvH clones at their peak were associated with early post-transplant HvG declines.

Lymphocytes (intraepithelial and lamina propria) were released by processing the graft tissue. This clone was counted only a few times. Its antigen is unknown. Per germline, CDR1 MDHEN and CDR2 SYDVKM. The V and J ends lost 2 bases and 4 bases respectively, with 3 bases between them. The CDR3 consists of 13 residues. Assay used: immunoSEQ multiplex PCR; TCRdb lists only in-frame clones, some missing. Among 13,000 to 15,000 clones listed, just under 70% were seen once. Material: ileum tissue, obtained approximately 780 days after intestinal transplantation. This TCR was sampled from a human patient who received an intestinal transplant, so some T cells may come from the graft donor. The chain couples TRBV28 to TRBJ1-6; D gene unclear. CDR3 in amino acids: CASSLQYNSPLHF. The DNA for the CDR3 is TGTGCCAGCAGTTTACAGTATAATTCACCCCTCCACTTT.